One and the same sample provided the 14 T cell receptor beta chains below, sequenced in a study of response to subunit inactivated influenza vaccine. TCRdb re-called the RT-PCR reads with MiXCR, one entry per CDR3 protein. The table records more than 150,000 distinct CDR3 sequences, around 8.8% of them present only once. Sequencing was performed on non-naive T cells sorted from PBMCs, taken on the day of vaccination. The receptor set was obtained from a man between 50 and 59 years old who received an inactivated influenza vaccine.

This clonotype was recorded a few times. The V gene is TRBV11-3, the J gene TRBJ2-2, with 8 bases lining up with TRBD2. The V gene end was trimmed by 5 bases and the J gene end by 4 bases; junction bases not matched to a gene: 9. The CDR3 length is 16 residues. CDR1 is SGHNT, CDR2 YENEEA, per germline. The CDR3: CASSGSSGLGTGELFF. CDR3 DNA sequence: TGTGCCAGCAGCGGGTCTAGCGGGCTCGGCACCGGGGAGCTGTTTTTT.

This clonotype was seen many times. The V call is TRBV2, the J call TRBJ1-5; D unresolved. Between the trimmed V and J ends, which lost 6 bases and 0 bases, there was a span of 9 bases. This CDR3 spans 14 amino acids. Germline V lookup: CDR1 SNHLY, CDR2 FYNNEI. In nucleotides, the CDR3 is TGTGCCAGCAGGGAGGAGCTTAGCAATCAGCCCCAGCATTTT. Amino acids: CASREELSNQPQHF.

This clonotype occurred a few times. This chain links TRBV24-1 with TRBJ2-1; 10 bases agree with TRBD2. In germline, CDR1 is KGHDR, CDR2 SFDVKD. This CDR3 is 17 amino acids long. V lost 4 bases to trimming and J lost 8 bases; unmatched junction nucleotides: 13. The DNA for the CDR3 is TGTGCCACCAGTGAGATGAGCGGGGGGGCCGATATCCATGAGCAGTTCTTC. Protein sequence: CATSEMSGGADIHEQFF.

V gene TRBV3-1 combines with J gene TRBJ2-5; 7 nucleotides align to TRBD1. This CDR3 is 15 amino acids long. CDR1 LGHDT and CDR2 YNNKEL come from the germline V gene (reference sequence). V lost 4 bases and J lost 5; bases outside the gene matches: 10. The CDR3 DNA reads TGTGCCAGCAGCCCTCGTCATGACAGGGCTGAGACCCAGTACTTC. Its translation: CASSPRHDRAETQYF.

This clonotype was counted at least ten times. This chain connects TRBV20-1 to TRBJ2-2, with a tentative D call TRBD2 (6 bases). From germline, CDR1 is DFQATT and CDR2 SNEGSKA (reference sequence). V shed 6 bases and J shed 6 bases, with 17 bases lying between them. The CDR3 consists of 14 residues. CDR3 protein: CSAPQLAGAGELFF. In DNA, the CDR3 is TGCAGTGCCCCCCAACTAGCCGGGGCCGGGGAGCTGTTTTTT.

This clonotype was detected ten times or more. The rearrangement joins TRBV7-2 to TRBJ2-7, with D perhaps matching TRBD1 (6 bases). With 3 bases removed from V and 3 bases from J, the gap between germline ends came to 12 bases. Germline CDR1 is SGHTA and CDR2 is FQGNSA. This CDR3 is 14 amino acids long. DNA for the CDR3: TGTGCCAGCAGCTTCTCCCGGGACAACTACGAGCAGTACTTC. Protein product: CASSFSRDNYEQYF. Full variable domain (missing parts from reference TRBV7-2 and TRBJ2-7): GAGVSQSPSNKVTEKGKDVELRCDPISGHTALYWYRQSLGQGLEFLIYFQGNSAPDKSGLPSDRFSAERTGGSVSTLTIQRTQQEDSAVYLCASSFSRDNYEQYFGPGTRLTVT.

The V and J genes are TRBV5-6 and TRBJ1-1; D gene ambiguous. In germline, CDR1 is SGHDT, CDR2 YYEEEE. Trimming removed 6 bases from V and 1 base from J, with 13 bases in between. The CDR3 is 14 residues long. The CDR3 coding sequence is TGTGCCAGCAATGTCAGGTGGAGGAACACTGAAGCTTTCTTT. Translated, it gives CASNVRWRNTEAFF.

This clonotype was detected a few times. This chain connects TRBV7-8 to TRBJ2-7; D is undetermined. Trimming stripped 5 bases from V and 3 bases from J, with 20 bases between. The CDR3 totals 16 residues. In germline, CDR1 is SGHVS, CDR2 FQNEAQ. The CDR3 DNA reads TGTGCCAGCAGCGACCAAGAGGTCCAGAGATACTACGAGCAGTACTTC. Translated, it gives CASSDQEVQRYYEQYF.

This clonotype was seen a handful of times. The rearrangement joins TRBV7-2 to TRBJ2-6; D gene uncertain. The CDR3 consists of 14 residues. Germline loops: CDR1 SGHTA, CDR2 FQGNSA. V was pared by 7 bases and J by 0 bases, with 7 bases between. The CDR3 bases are TGTGCCAGCACCAAGAACTCTGGGGCCAACGTCCTGACTTTC. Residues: CASTKNSGANVLTF.

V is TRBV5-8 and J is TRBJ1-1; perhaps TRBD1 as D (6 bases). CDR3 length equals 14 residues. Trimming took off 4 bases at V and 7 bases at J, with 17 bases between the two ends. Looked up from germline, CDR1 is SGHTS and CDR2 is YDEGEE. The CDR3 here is CASSPTGPIFEAFF. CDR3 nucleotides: TGTGCCAGCAGCCCGACAGGCCCGATCTTTGAAGCTTTCTTT.

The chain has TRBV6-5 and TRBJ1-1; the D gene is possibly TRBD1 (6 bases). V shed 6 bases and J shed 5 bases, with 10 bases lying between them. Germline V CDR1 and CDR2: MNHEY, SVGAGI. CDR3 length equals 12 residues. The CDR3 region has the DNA TGTGCCAGCAGCAACAGGGTGACTGAAGCTTTCTTT. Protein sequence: CASSNRVTEAFF.

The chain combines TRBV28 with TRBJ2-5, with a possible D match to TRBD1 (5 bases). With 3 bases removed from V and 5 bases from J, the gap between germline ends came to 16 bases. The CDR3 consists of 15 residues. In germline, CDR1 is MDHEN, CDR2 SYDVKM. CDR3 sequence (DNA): TGTGCCAGCAGTTTGGGTAAGGGGTCGGTCGAGACCCAGTACTTC. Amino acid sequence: CASSLGKGSVETQYF.

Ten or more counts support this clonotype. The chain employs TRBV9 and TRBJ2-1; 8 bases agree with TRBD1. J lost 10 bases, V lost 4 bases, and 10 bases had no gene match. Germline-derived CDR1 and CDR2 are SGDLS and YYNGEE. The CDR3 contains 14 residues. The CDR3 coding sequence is TGTGCCAGCAGCTTTAGGACAGGGTCTAACGAGCAGTTCTTC. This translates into CASSFRTGSNEQFF.

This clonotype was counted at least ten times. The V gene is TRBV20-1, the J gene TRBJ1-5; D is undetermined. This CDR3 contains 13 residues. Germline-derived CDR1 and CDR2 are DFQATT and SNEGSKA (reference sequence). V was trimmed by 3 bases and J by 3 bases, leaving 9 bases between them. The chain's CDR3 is CSAREINNQPQHF. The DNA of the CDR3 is TGCAGTGCTAGGGAGATAAACAATCAGCCCCAGCATTTT.